The clone carrying this T cell receptor (beta chain) was detected ten times or more. The antigen remains undetermined. The CDR3 has 16 residues. Germline V gene data show CDR1 as MGHRA and CDR2 as YSYEKL. J gave up 1 base and V 1 base, and 1 base lay outside the gene matches. The data were obtained in a study of T cell repertoires in cytomegalovirus infection. TCRdb called the reads again in MiXCR, with one record for every CDR3 protein. Altogether 650,000 to 900,000 distinct CDR3 sequences are present, 32% being singletons, with the ten largest covering over 10%. This TCR came from a human donor in good health (CMV status not recorded). Some clones in this sample may be carry-over from other donors' samples. This specimen was cultured CD8+ T cells from PBMCs, taken from culture after CMV antigen stimulation. The rearrangement links TRBV4-1 to TRBJ1-5, with 10 bases matching TRBD1. CDR3 region: CASSQGQGASNQPQHF. Here the CDR3 DNA reads TGCGCCAGCAGCCAAGGACAGGGGGCAAGCAATCAGCCCCAGCATTTT.